These 2 T cell receptor beta chains share one sample of origin, sequenced in a study of blood T cells in healthy people across ages. A second PCR, run for about 6 to 12 cycles, used a sample-barcoded 5' primer plus a J-beta primer mix. TCRdb re-called the 5' RACE reads with MiXCR, one entry per CDR3 protein. The data hold some 890,000 distinct CDR3 sequences, with roughly 29% observed a single time. The same specimen was also included in a second study, on T cells of mothers and their children.

Sequenced sample: blood. These receptors were obtained from a woman aged 40 to 55 in good health.

This clonotype was seen only once. This chain links TRBV20-1 with TRBJ1-2; maybe TRBD1 (6 bases). Germline CDR1 reads DFQATT; CDR2 reads SNEGSKA (reference sequence). This CDR3 is 14 amino acids long. V lost 5 bases and J 4 bases, leaving 17 bases between the germline ends. The CDR3 sequence is CSAPSIRGGYGYTF. The CDR3 nucleotides are TGCAGTGCTCCTTCCATCAGGGGTGGCTATGGCTACACCTTC.

This clonotype occurred many times. Written as DNA, the CDR3 is TGTGCCAGCAGATCCGGGACAATTTCCTACGAGCAGTACTTC. This sequence encodes CASRSGTISYEQYF. V usage is TRBV6-5 and J usage is TRBJ2-7; D is possibly TRBD1 (6 bases). The CDR3 consists of 14 residues. Germline CDR1 and CDR2: MNHEY and SVGAGI. V lost 6 bases, J lost 1 base, and 13 bases lay in between.